This T cell receptor beta chain was retrieved from a study of blood T cell repertoires in COVID-19. On the study more broadly: COVID-19 samples collected from the United States, Italy and Spain covered acute and convalescent phases. Sources were T cells, B-cell-depleted T cells, or PBMCs; the material itself was cDNA or gDNA.

Germline V CDR1 and CDR2: SGHAT, FQNNGV. V was trimmed by 0 bases and J by 11 bases, leaving 11 bases between them. The CDR3 has 13 amino acids. Original processing methods: Amplification of reference gene primers provided the estimated nucleated cell counts. Produced via immunoSEQ multiplex PCR; TCRdb's table is partial and in-frame only. V, J and clone size reflect that table, while D and trimming were determined from the DNA. The sample gives 77,000 or so clones, approximately 83% of which show up once; approximately 6% is in the top ten. This clone has a handful of counts. The specimen sequenced was peripheral blood. This clonotype originated in a woman aged 55-70 years with acute or convalescent COVID-19. The J gene is TRBJ1-5, the V gene TRBV11-2; D gene uncertain. The CDR3 loop is CASSLDRGISQHF. The CDR3 DNA reads as TGTGCCAGCAGCTTAGATCGCGGGATTTCCCAGCATTTT. The whole variable domain, remainder taken from reference TRBV11-2 and TRBJ1-5, is EAGVAQSPRYKIIEKRQSVAFWCNPISGHATLYWYQQILGQGPKLLIQFQNNGVVDDSQLPKDRFSAERLKGVDSTLKIQPAKLEDSAVYLCASSLDRGISQHFGDGTRLSIL.